This entry features one T cell receptor beta chain sequence. Other nucleotide sequences in the sample specify the same CDR3. Original handling: Reference gene primer amplification gave nucleated cell count estimates. Assay: immunoSEQ multiplex PCR; the TCRdb copy retains only in-frame clones and omits some. V and J calls and clone size are copied from that table; D and trimming were computed from the DNA. Of some 130,000 clones listed, about four fifths are singletons. The data belong to a study of blood T cell repertoires in COVID-19. Study information: Researchers got acute and convalescent COVID-19 samples from the United States, Italy and Spain. T cells, B-cell-depleted T cells, or PBMCs provided the cDNA or gDNA that served as material.

The V and J ends lost 0 bases and 2 bases, in that order; junction bases with no gene match: 6. CDR3 size: 16 residues. Germline CDR1 SGHRS, CDR2 YFSETQ. The source material was peripheral blood. This receptor was taken from a man aged 55-75 years with acute or convalescent COVID-19. The chain uses TRBV5-1 and TRBJ2-7; 9 positions agree with TRBD2. CDR3 bases: TGCGCCAGCAGCTTGGACAGCGGGGGGACTACCTACGAGCAGTACTTC. Protein sequence: CASSLDSGGTTYEQYF. The entire variable domain, with the rest obtained from reference TRBV5-1 and TRBJ2-7, is as follows: KAGVTQTPRYLIKTRGQQVTLSCSPISGHRSVSWYQQTPGQGLQFLFEYFSETQRNKGNFPGRFSGRQFSNSRSEMNVSTLELGDSALYLCASSLDSGGTTYEQYFGPGTRLTVT.